This TCR beta chain came from a study of shared clonotypes between healthy human individuals. General study points: Among the subsets, naive ones generally showed larger estimated richness than memory ones. Some naive CD4 clonotypes, around 5%, turned up in common across a handful of donors. Some clonotypes were shared by all four sorted-subset donors, while others were not shared. The non-shared ones had lower generation probabilities than the shared ones.

Method: immunoSEQ multiplex PCR; TCRdb's copy keeps in-frame clones and lacks some. The sample lists about 1.5 million clones, 95% to 99% seen once, with roughly 0.4% in the top ten. Only Caucasian adults living in Nashville, Tennessee made up the donor group. Trimming shortened V by 5 bases and J by 2 bases, and 16 bases separated the two germline ends. The CDR3 spans 16 residues. The germline V gene has CDR1 SNHLY and CDR2 FYNNEI. In regard to this clone: What it binds is not known.

The sample comprised naive CD4+ T cells sorted from blood. Subset described: CD45RA+ positively selected. The TCR was taken from a man between 25 and 39 years old in good health. The chain couples TRBV2 to TRBJ1-5, with D possibly being TRBD1 (6 bases). The CDR3 spells CASSKTGTSGNQPQHF. In nucleotides, the CDR3 is TGTGCCAGCAGTAAAACAGGGACTTCGGGCAATCAGCCCCAGCATTTT.